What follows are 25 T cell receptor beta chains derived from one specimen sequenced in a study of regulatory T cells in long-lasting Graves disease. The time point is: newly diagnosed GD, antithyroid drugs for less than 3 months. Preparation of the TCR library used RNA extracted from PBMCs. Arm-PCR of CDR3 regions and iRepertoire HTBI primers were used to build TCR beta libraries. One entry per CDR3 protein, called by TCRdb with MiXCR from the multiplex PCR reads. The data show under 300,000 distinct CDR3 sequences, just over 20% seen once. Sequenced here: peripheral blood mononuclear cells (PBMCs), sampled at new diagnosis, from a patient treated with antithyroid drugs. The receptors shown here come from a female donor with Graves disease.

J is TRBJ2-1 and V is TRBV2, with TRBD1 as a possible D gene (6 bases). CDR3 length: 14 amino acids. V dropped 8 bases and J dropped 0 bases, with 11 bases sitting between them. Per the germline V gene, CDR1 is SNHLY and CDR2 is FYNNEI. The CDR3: CASGGQSSYNEQFF. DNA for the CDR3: TGTGCCAGCGGAGGACAGAGCTCCTACAATGAGCAGTTCTTC.

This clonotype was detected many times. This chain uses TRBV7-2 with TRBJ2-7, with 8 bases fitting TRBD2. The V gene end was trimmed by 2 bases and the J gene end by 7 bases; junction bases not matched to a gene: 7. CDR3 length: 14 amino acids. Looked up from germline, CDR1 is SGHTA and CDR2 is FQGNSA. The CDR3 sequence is CASSLLAGGGEQYF. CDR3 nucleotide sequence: TGTGCCAGCAGCTTACTTGCGGGGGGAGGGGAGCAGTACTTC.

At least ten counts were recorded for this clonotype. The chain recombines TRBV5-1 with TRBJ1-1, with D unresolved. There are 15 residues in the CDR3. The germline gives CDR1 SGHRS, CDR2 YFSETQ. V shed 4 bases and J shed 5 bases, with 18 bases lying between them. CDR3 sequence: CASSPEQSARTEAFF. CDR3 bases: TGCGCCAGCAGCCCCGAACAAAGCGCACGGACTGAAGCTTTCTTT.

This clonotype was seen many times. The CDR3 region has the DNA TGTGCCAGCAGGGGGCCTGTGGAGGGAAATGAGCAGTTCTTC. Residues: CASRGPVEGNEQFF. The chain has TRBV3-1 and TRBJ2-1; possibly TRBD2 for D (6 bases). Germline-derived CDR1 and CDR2 are LGHDT and YNNKEL (reference sequence). The CDR3 is 14 amino acids. The V gene lost 6 bases and the J gene lost 7 bases, with 16 bases spanning the gap.

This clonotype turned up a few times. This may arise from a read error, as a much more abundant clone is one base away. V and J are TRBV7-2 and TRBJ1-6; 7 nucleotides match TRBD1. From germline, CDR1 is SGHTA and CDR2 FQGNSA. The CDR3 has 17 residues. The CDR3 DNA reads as TGTGCCGGCAGCCCCCCTCCAGGGGGTTTTAGAAATTCACCCCTCCACTTT. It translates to CAGSPPPGGFRNSPLHF.

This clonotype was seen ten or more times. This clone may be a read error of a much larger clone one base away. In DNA form, the CDR3 reads TGTGCCAGCAGTTACGGACTCAATGAGCAGTTCTTC. Translating gives CASSYGLNEQFF. The chain has TRBV27 and TRBJ2-1; TRBD2 might be the D (5 bases). Trimming left V 4 bases short and J 6 bases short, with 7 bases between. The CDR3 contains 12 residues. The germline gives CDR1 MNHEY, CDR2 SMNVEV (reference sequence).

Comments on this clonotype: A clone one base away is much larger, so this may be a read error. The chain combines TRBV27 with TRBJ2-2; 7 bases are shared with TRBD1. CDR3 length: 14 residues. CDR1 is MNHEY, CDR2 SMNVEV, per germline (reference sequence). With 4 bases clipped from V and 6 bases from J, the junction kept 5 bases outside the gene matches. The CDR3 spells CASSWGQSAGELFF. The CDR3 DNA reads TGTGCCAGCAGTTGGGGACAGTCCGCCGGGGAGCTGTTTTTT.

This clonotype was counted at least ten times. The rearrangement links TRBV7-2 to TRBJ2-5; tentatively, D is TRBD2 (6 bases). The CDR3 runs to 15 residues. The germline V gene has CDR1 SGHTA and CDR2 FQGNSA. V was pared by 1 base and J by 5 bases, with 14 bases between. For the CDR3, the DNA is TGTGCCAGCAGCTTAGAGGGACTGAGGGGTGAGACCCAGTACTTC. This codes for CASSLEGLRGETQYF.

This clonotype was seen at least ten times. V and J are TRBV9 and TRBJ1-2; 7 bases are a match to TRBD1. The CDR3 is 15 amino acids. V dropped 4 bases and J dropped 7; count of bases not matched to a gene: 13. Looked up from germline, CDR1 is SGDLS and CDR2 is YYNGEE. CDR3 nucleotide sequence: TGTGCCAGCAGCCCGAGACAGGGAAAGGGGTTTGGCTACACCTTC. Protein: CASSPRQGKGFGYTF.

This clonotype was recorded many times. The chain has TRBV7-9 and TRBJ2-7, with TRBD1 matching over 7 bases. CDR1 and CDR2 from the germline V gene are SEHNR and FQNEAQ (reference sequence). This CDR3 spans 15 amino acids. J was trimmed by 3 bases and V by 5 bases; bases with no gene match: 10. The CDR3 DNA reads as TGTGCCAGCAGCCGTTCGGGACAGTCGGGCTACGAGCAGTACTTC. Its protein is CASSRSGQSGYEQYF. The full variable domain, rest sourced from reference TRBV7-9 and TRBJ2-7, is DTGVSQNPRHKITKRGQNVTFRCDPISEHNRLYWYRQTLGQGPEFLTYFQNEAQLEKSRLLSDRFSAERPKGSFSTLEIQRTEQGDSAMYLCASSRSGQSGYEQYFGPGTRLTVT.

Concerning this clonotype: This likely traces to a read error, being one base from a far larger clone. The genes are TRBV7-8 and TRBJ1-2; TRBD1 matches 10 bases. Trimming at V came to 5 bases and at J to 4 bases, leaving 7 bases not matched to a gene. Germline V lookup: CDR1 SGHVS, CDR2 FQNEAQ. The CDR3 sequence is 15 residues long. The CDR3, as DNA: TGTGCCAGCAGCACCGGGACAGGGGTATTCTATGGCTACACCTTC. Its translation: CASSTGTGVFYGYTF.

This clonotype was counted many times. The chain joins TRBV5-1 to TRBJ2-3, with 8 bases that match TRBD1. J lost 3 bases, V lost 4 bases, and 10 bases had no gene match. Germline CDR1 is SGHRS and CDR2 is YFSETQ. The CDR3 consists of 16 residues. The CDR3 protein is CASSLVVGQGTDTQYF. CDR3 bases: TGCGCCAGCAGCCTTGTTGTAGGACAGGGAACAGATACGCAGTATTTT.

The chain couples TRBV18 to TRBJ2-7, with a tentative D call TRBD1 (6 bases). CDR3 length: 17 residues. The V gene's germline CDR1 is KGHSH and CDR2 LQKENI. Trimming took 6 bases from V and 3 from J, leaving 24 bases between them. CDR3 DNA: TGTGCCAGCTCGGGCTTAAGCAAGACAGGTCCATTCTACGAGCAGTACTTC. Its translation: CASSGLSKTGPFYEQYF. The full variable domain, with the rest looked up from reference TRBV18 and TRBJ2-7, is NAGVMQNPRHLVRRRGQEARLRCSPMKGHSHVYWYRQLPEEGLKFMVYLQKENIIDESGMPKERFSAEFPKEGPSILRIQQVVRGDSAAYFCASSGLSKTGPFYEQYFGPGTRLTVT.

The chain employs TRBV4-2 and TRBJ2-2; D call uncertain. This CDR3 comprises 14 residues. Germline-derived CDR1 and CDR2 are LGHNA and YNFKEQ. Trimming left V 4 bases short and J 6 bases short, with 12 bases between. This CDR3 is CASSLKATSGELFF. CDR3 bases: TGTGCCAGCAGCCTTAAGGCTACGTCCGGGGAGCTGTTTTTT.

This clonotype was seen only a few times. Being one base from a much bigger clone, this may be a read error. The CDR3: CSARPPGNTEAFF. CDR3 DNA: TGCAGTGCTAGGCCCCCGGGGAACACTGAAGCTTTCTTT. V is TRBV20-1 and J is TRBJ1-1; the D is unclear. This CDR3 has 13 residues. Germline CDR1 and CDR2: DFQATT and SNEGSKA (reference sequence). The V and J ends lost 3 bases and 1 base respectively, with 9 bases between them.

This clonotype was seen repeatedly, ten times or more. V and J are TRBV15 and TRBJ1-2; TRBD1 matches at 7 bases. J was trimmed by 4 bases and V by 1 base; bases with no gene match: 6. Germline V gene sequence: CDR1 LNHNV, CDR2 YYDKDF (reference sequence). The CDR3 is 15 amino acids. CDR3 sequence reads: CATSRVWAGGYGYTF. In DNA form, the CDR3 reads TGTGCCACCAGCAGAGTATGGGCAGGGGGCTATGGCTACACCTTC. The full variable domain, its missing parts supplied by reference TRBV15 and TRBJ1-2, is DAMVIQNPRYQVTQFGKPVTLSCSQTLNHNVMYWYQQKSSQAPKLLFHYYDKDFNNEADTPDNFQSRRPNTSFCFLDIRSPGLGDTAMYLCATSRVWAGGYGYTFGSGTRLTVV.

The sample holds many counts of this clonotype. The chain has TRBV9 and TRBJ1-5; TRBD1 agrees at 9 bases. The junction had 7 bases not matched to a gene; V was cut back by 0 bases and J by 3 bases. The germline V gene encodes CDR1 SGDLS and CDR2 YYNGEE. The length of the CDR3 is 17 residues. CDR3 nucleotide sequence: TGTGCCAGCAGCGTAGAGGAGGGACAGGGCCCCAATCAGCCCCAGCATTTT. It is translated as CASSVEEGQGPNQPQHF. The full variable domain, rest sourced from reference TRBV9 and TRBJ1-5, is DSGVTQTPKHLITATGQRVTLRCSPRSGDLSVYWYQQSLDQGLQFLIQYYNGEERAKGNILERFSAQQFPDLHSELNLSSLELGDSALYFCASSVEEGQGPNQPQHFGDGTRLSIL.

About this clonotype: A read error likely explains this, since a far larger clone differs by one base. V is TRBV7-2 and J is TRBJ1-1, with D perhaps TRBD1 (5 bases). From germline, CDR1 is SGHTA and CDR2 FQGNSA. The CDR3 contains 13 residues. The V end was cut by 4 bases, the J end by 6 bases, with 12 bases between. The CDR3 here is CASSSGQVSEAFF. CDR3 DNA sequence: TGTGCCAGCAGCTCCGGACAAGTGTCTGAAGCTTTCTTT.

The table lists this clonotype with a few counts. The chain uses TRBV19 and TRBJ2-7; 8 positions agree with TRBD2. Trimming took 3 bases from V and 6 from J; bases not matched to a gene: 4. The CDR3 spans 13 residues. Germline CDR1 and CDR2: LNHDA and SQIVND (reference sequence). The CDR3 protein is CASSILSGGEQYF. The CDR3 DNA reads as TGTGCCAGTAGTATTCTCAGCGGGGGCGAGCAGTACTTC.

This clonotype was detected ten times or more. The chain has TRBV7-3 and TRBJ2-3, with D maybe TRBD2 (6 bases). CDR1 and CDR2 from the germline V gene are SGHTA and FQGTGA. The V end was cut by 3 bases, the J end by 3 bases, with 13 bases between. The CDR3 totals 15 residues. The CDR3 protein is CASSFAGLRTDTQYF. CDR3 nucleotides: TGTGCCAGCAGCTTCGCGGGACTCAGGACAGATACGCAGTATTTT.

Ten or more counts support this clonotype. The CDR3 reads CASSLDYRFNEQFF. CDR3 nucleotide sequence: TGTGCCAGCAGCTTGGATTACAGGTTCAATGAGCAGTTCTTC. The V gene is TRBV5-5, the J gene TRBJ2-1; weak D call: TRBD1 (5 bases). The germline V gene encodes CDR1 SGHKS and CDR2 YYEKEE (reference sequence). Trimming took off 0 bases at V and 6 bases at J, with 10 bases between the two ends. The CDR3 loop spans 14 amino acids.

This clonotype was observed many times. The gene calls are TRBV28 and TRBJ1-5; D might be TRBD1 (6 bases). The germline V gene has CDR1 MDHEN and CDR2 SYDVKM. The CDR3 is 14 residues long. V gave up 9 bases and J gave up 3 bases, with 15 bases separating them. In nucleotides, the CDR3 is TGTGCCAGTAACTACGGACAGCTCAATCAGCCCCAGCATTTT. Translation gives CASNYGQLNQPQHF.

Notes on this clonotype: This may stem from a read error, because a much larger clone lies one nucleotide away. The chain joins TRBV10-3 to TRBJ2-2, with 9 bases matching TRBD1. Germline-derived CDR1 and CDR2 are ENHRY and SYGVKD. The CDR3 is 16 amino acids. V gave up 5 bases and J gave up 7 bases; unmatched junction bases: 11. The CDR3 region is CAISSNRGRFGGELFF. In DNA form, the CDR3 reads TGTGCCATCAGTTCGAACAGGGGGCGATTCGGCGGGGAGCTGTTTTTT.

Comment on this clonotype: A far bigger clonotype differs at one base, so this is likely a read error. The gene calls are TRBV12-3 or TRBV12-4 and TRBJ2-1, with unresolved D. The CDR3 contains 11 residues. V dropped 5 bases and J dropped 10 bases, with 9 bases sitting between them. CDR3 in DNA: TGTGCCAGCAGTAGCCCATACGAGCAGTTCTTC. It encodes CASSSPYEQFF.

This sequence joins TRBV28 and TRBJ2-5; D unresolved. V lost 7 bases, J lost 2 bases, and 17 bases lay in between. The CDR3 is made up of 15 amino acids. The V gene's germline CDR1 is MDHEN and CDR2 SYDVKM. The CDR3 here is CASNPDPPLQETQYF. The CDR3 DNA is TGTGCCAGCAATCCCGATCCGCCCCTTCAAGAGACCCAGTACTTC. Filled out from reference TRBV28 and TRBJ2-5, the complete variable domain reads DVKVTQSSRYLVKRTGEKVFLECVQDMDHENMFWYRQDPGLGLRLIYFSYDVKMKEKGDIPEGYSVSREKKERFSLILESASTNQTSMYLCASNPDPPLQETQYFGPGTRLLVL.